Shown below are 24 T cell receptor beta chains from a single sample sequenced in a study of blood T cell repertoires in COVID-19. Here immunoSEQ multiplex PCR was the method, and the copy in TCRdb shows in-frame clones only, minus some. The sample yields 100,000 or so clones, roughly three quarters seen once. The material sequenced was peripheral blood. The receptor set was obtained from a human donor in a cohort sampled during active COVID-19.

The chain uses TRBV3-1 (or the pseudogene TRBV3-2) and TRBJ1-2, with TRBD1 matching 7 bases. Looked up from germline, CDR1 is LGHDT and CDR2 is YNNKEL (reference sequence). V trimming: 0 bases; J trimming: 6 bases; junction bases outside the gene matches: 4. The CDR3 consists of 14 residues. The CDR3 region has the DNA TGTGCCAGCAGCCAAGATTCACAGGGGCATGGCTACACCTTC. Its translation is CASSQDSQGHGYTF.

V usage is TRBV10-3 and J usage is TRBJ2-3; tentatively, D is TRBD1 (6 bases). V lost 0 bases, J lost 5 bases, and 18 bases lay in between. CDR3 length equals 17 residues. Germline V gives CDR1 ENHRY, CDR2 SYGVKD. As DNA, the CDR3 is TGTGCCATCAGTGAGTCTAAGGGCAGGGGTAATAGAGATACGCAGTATTTT. Protein: CAISESKGRGNRDTQYF.

The chain links TRBV25-1 to TRBJ2-6; D perhaps matches TRBD1 (6 bases). V was clipped by 1 base and J by 0 bases, with 10 bases between them. CDR1 is MGHDK and CDR2 is SYGVNS in the germline V gene. The CDR3 contains 17 residues. CDR3 in amino acids: CASSEWQGPSGANVLTF. In DNA form, the CDR3 reads TGTGCCAGCAGTGAATGGCAGGGGCCCTCTGGGGCCAACGTCCTGACTTTC.

This clone was picked up a small number of times. The V call is TRBV6-6, the J call TRBJ2-7; TRBD1 is a possible D gene (5 bases). CDR1 and CDR2 from the germline V gene are MNHNY and SVGAGI (reference sequence). V gave up 6 bases and J gave up 5 bases, with 14 bases separating them. The CDR3 loop spans 13 amino acids. The CDR3: CASRPGQGNEQYF. As DNA, the CDR3 is TGTGCCAGCAGGCCAGGCCAGGGCAACGAGCAGTACTTC.

This clone was observed a handful of times. The chain joins TRBV27 to TRBJ1-1; D may be TRBD1 (6 bases). The length of the CDR3 is 15 residues. Per germline, CDR1 MNHEY and CDR2 SMNVEV (reference sequence). The V end was cut by 3 bases, the J end by 1 base, with 12 bases between. The DNA of the CDR3 is TGTGCCAGCAGTTTGCTGACAGGACCGAACACTGAAGCTTTCTTT. This gives the protein CASSLLTGPNTEAFF.

The chain recombines TRBV5-1 with TRBJ2-5; the match to TRBD1 covers 10 bases. V lost 1 base, J lost 0 bases, and 18 bases stayed unmatched. Germline assignment: CDR1 SGHRS and CDR2 YFSETQ. The CDR3 sequence is 21 residues long. The CDR3 here is CASSLPDRGGLPYQYQETQYF. The DNA for the CDR3 is TGCGCCAGCAGCTTGCCGGACAGGGGGGGTTTGCCATACCAGTACCAAGAGACCCAGTACTTC. The variable domain in full, completed from reference TRBV5-1 and TRBJ2-5, reads KAGVTQTPRYLIKTRGQQVTLSCSPISGHRSVSWYQQTPGQGLQFLFEYFSETQRNKGNFPGRFSGRQFSNSRSEMNVSTLELGDSALYLCASSLPDRGGLPYQYQETQYFGPGTRLLVL.

This chain links TRBV14 with TRBJ2-3; 9 positions agree with TRBD2. V gave up 3 bases and J gave up 2 bases; unmatched junction bases: 3. This CDR3 has 15 amino acids. Germline CDR1 SGHDN, CDR2 FVKESK. The CDR3 DNA reads as TGTGCCAGCAGCCAGAAGCGGGAGGTCACAGATACGCAGTATTTT. Translation: CASSQKREVTDTQYF.

The V and J genes are TRBV11-2 and TRBJ2-2, with 7 positions matching TRBD1. Germline CDR1 and CDR2: SGHAT and FQNNGV. The CDR3 runs 17 residues. Germline trimming cut 5 bases from V and 4 bases from J; bases unmatched to any gene: 13. DNA for the CDR3: TGTGCCAGCAGCCCTAGCCTGGGACAGATAGGCACCGGGGAGCTGTTTTTT. Protein sequence: CASSPSLGQIGTGELFF.

The CDR3: CASSGGQGDFQPQHF. The CDR3 bases are TGTGCCAGCAGTGGTGGACAGGGGGATTTTCAGCCCCAGCATTTT. V is TRBV5-5 and J is TRBJ1-5; 10 bases fit TRBD1. The CDR3 spans 15 residues. Germline V gene lookup returns CDR1 SGHKS and CDR2 YYEKEE (reference sequence). With V trimmed by 5 bases and J by 6 bases, 8 bases remained unmatched.

The V call is TRBV18, the J call TRBJ2-1; the D gene is possibly TRBD1 (6 bases). This CDR3 spans 18 amino acids. The germline V gene encodes CDR1 KGHSH and CDR2 LQKENI. V was trimmed by 1 base and J by 4 bases, leaving 20 bases between them. In DNA, the CDR3 is TGTGCCAGCTCACCACGTCAGGGGCCCCGTAGAGGGTACAATGAGCAGTTCTTC. The encoded protein is CASSPRQGPRRGYNEQFF.

The sample holds one count of this clone. The genes are TRBV21-1 and TRBJ2-3; TRBD2, the D gene given by the table, was not confirmed from the DNA. TRBV21-1 is tagged as a pseudogene. This CDR3 has 18 amino acids. The CDR3 DNA sequence: TGTGCCAGCAGCAAACCCTTCGGCGGGAGGGCCGTCGCAGATACGCAGTATTTT. This sequence encodes CASSKPFGGRAVADTQYF.

The chain joins TRBV5-1 to TRBJ1-1; a possible D gene is TRBD1 (5 bases). V gave up 1 base and J gave up 4 bases, with 8 bases separating them. The germline CDR1 and CDR2 sequences are SGHRS and YFSETQ. This CDR3 has 13 amino acids. CDR3 sequence reads: CASSLWQGTEAFF. CDR3 DNA: TGCGCCAGCAGCTTGTGGCAGGGCACTGAAGCTTTCTTT.

There are a few counts of this clone. The V and J genes are TRBV25-1 and TRBJ2-5; the match to TRBD2 covers 10 bases. V was clipped by 6 bases and J by 1 base; unmatched bases: 14. The CDR3 is made up of 18 amino acids. Germline CDR1 is MGHDK and CDR2 is SYGVNS. CDR3 nucleotide sequence: TGTGCCAGCAGCCGCCCCCGGGGTAGCGGGAGGTTCCAAGAGACCCAGTACTTC. It encodes CASSRPRGSGRFQETQYF.

The V call is TRBV24-1, the J call TRBJ1-4, with a weak D call TRBD1 (5 bases). V lost 4 bases, J lost 8 bases, and 19 bases lay in between. The CDR3 is 16 residues long. From germline, CDR1 is KGHDR and CDR2 SFDVKD. CDR3 protein: CATSESGAGDVEKLFF. The CDR3 DNA reads as TGTGCCACCAGTGAATCGGGAGCGGGGGACGTAGAAAAACTGTTTTTT.

This clone occurred once. J is TRBJ2-1 and V is TRBV6-5; 11 bases fit TRBD2. In germline, CDR1 is MNHEY, CDR2 SVGAGI. The CDR3 is made up of 15 amino acids. After removal of 6 bases from V and 4 bases from J, the junction contained 5 bases not matched to a gene. CDR3 loop: CASSPGTSGYNEQFF. CDR3 DNA: TGTGCCAGCAGCCCCGGGACTAGCGGATACAATGAGCAGTTCTTC.

Remarks on this clone: The junction departs from germline at one end; a sequencing error may be responsible. The rearrangement uses TRBV7-3 and TRBJ1-1; no definite D call. The CDR3 length is 13 residues. The germline V gene has CDR1 SGHTA and CDR2 FQGTGA. The CDR3: CASSLSPNSEAFF. CDR3 nucleotide sequence: TGTGCCAGCAGCTTAAGTCCTAACAGTGAAGCTTTCTTT.

The chain combines TRBV9 with TRBJ1-3; TRBD1 is a possible D gene (5 bases). The germline V gene has CDR1 SGDLS and CDR2 YYNGEE. This CDR3 region has 13 residues. The germline V and J ends were trimmed by 3 bases and 8 bases, with 12 bases remaining between them. This CDR3 is CASSETSGDTIYF. In nucleotides, the CDR3 is TGTGCCAGCAGCGAGACATCGGGGGACACCATATATTTT.

This chain connects TRBV18 to TRBJ1-4; D not resolved. The CDR3 is made up of 13 amino acids. Germline V gene sequence: CDR1 KGHSH, CDR2 LQKENI. V was clipped by 3 bases and J by 6 bases, with 8 bases between them. CDR3 region: CASSPIPDEKLFF. DNA for the CDR3: TGTGCCAGCTCACCTATACCAGATGAAAAACTGTTTTTT. Looking up the rest from reference TRBV18 and TRBJ1-4 gives the full variable domain: NAGVMQNPRHLVRRRGQEARLRCSPMKGHSHVYWYRQLPEEGLKFMVYLQKENIIDESGMPKERFSAEFPKEGPSILRIQQVVRGDSAAYFCASSPIPDEKLFFGSGTQLSVL.

The chain joins TRBV19 to TRBJ2-2, with TRBD2 as a possible D gene (6 bases). Trimming removed 4 bases from V and 4 bases from J, with 16 bases in between. This CDR3 has 16 residues. Germline CDR1 is LNHDA and CDR2 is SQIVND (reference sequence). The CDR3 bases are TGTGCCAGTAGTACCGACCGGGACTGGGTCACCGGGGAGCTGTTTTTT. Its protein is CASSTDRDWVTGELFF.

This clone was seen a few times. V and J are TRBV5-4 and TRBJ2-7; 8 bases are a match to TRBD1. Trimming took 0 bases from V and 6 from J; bases not matched to a gene: 11. The CDR3 runs 16 residues. Per germline, CDR1 SGHNT and CDR2 YYREEE (reference sequence). The CDR3: CASSLEAAGGPGEQYF. Here the CDR3 DNA reads TGTGCCAGCAGCTTGGAGGCGGCAGGGGGCCCGGGCGAGCAGTACTTC. Complete variable domain (other parts from reference TRBV5-4 and TRBJ2-7): ETGVTQSPTHLIKTRGQQVTLRCSSQSGHNTVSWYQQALGQGPQFIFQYYREEENGRGNFPPRFSGLQFPNYSSELNVNALELDDSALYLCASSLEAAGGPGEQYFGPGTRLTVT.

The rearrangement links TRBV27 to TRBJ2-5; TRBD2 matches 7 bases. The V gene end was trimmed by 1 base and the J gene end by 5 bases; junction bases not matched to a gene: 4. The germline V gene encodes CDR1 MNHEY and CDR2 SMNVEV (reference sequence). The CDR3 is 14 residues long. In DNA, the CDR3 is TGTGCCAGCAGTTTATGGGGGGGTTTGGAGACCCAGTACTTC. It specifies CASSLWGGLETQYF.

The V and J genes are TRBV15 and TRBJ2-7, with D perhaps matching TRBD2 (6 bases). The CDR3 has 16 amino acids. Germline V gene data show CDR1 as LNHNV and CDR2 as YYDKDF (reference sequence). Trimming pared 0 bases from V and 2 bases from J, leaving 14 bases between. The CDR3 DNA reads as TGTGCCACCAGCAGAGAACGGCGGGGAGAGGCCTACGAGCAGTACTTC. Translating it yields CATSRERRGEAYEQYF.

The chain employs TRBV6-6 and TRBJ1-1, with D maybe TRBD1 (6 bases). The CDR3 is 12 residues long. With 8 bases removed from V and 7 bases from J, the gap between germline ends came to 14 bases. The germline V gene encodes CDR1 MNHNY and CDR2 SVGAGI (reference sequence). The CDR3 reads CASVQGWGEAFF. Written as DNA, the CDR3 is TGTGCCAGCGTTCAGGGGTGGGGTGAAGCTTTCTTT.

Of note for this clone: The junction and the germline gene differ at one end; a read error may be behind it. This chain links TRBV7-7 with TRBJ2-5; D is unresolved. This CDR3 has 13 amino acids. Per germline, CDR1 SSHAT and CDR2 FNYEAQ (reference sequence). The CDR3 bases are TGTGCTAGCAGTAACGGCCAGGAAGAGACCCAGTACTTC. Translated: CASSNGQEETQYF.